At least ten counts were recorded for the clone carrying this T cell receptor beta chain. The entry originates in a study of cytotoxic CD8 clonotypes in ibrutinib-treated CLL. About the research overall: The subjects consisted of eleven to twelve relapsed/refractory and fewer than 16 treatment-naive individuals, with roughly 17 IGHV unmutated.

There are 14 residues in the CDR3. Trimming cost V 4 bases and J 0 bases, with 10 bases left between them. Germline V gene lookup returns CDR1 SQVTM and CDR2 ANQGSEA. The assay was immunoSEQ multiplex PCR, and TCRdb's table has in-frame clones only and misses some. The sample contains 40,000 to 50,000 clones, about 50% of which appear only once. The starting material was PBMCs, obtained after 24 months of ibrutinib treatment. This chain joins TRBV29-1 and TRBJ1-3; D unresolved. The sequence was collected from a human donor with chronic lymphocytic leukemia. The CDR3 loop reads CSVVGSLSGNTIYF. The CDR3 DNA follows: TGCAGCGTTGTGGGCAGTCTCTCTGGAAACACCATATATTTT.